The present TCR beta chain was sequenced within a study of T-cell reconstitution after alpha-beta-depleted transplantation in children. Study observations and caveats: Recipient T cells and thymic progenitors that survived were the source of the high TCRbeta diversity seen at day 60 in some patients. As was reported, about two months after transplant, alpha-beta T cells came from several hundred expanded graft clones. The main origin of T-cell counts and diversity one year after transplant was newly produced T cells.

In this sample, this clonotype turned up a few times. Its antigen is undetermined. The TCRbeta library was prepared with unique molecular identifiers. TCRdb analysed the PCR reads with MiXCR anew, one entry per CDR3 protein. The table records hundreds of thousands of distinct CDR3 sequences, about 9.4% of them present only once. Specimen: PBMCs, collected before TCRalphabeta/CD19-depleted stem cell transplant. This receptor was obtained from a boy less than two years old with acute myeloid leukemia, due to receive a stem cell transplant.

The CDR3 region is CSARDLTSGGTDTQYF. As DNA, the CDR3 is TGCAGTGCTAGAGATCTGACTAGCGGAGGCACAGATACGCAGTATTTT. The chain has TRBV20-1 and TRBJ2-3, with 9 positions matching TRBD2. Trimming cost V 0 bases and J 1 base; bases outside gene matches: 5. This CDR3 has 16 amino acids. Germline CDR1 is DFQATT and CDR2 is SNEGSKA (reference sequence).